These 19 T cell receptor beta chains share one sample of origin, sequenced in a study of shared clonotypes between healthy human individuals. Naive CD8 cells lacked CD45RO and underwent positive selection for CCR7, leaving out terminally differentiated effector memory CD45RA+ cells. Data came from immunoSEQ multiplex PCR; TCRdb stores just in-frame clones and leaves some out. The table lists about 2.1 million clones, 90% to 95% of them singletons. Input material: naive CD8+ T cells from PBMCs. The receptors derive from a man younger than 35 in good health. Some clones in this sample may be carry-over from other donors' samples.

To note about this clone: Other nucleotide sequences in the sample specify the same CDR3. CDR3 coding DNA: TGTGCCAGCAGTGAATCCAGGGGCATGAACACTGAAGCTTTCTTT. Protein sequence: CASSESRGMNTEAFF. The V and J genes are TRBV6-1 and TRBJ1-1; a weak D match, TRBD1 (6 bases). Per the germline V gene, CDR1 is MNHNS and CDR2 is SASEGT. Trimming pared 2 bases from V and 0 bases from J, leaving 10 bases between. The CDR3 spans 15 residues.

This chain joins TRBV5-8 and TRBJ2-2; 9 bases align to TRBD1. J lost 4 bases, V lost 4 bases, and 5 bases had no gene match. Germline lookup yields CDR1 SGHTS and CDR2 YDEGEE. This CDR3 has 15 amino acids. CDR3 nucleotides: TGTGCCAGCAGCCGGGACAGGGAAGGCACCGGGGAGCTGTTTTTT. Amino acids: CASSRDREGTGELFF.

V is TRBV27 and J is TRBJ1-1; weak D call: TRBD1 (6 bases). Trimming left V 5 bases short and J 6 bases short, with 16 bases between. CDR1 is MNHEY and CDR2 is SMNVEV in the germline V gene (reference sequence). CDR3 length: 14 amino acids. DNA for the CDR3: TGTGCCAGCAGTCAAATAGGGGGGCATGCTGAAGCTTTCTTT. Translation: CASSQIGGHAEAFF.

The V and J genes are TRBV9 and TRBJ2-3; D gene unclear. Germline CDR1 and CDR2: SGDLS and YYNGEE. Trimming took 3 bases from V and 4 from J, leaving 12 bases between them. The CDR3 consists of 14 residues. This chain's CDR3 is CASSGTRGPDTQYF. The CDR3 DNA reads TGTGCCAGCAGCGGAACCCGAGGCCCAGATACGCAGTATTTT.

The rearrangement uses TRBV15 and TRBJ1-1, with a possible D match to TRBD1 (5 bases). Trimming cost V 0 bases and J 0 bases, with 8 bases left between them. Per the germline V gene, CDR1 is LNHNV and CDR2 is YYDKDF (reference sequence). This CDR3 region has 15 residues. The CDR3 nucleotides are TGTGCCACCAGCAGAGATGGACAATTGAACACTGAAGCTTTCTTT. This sequence encodes CATSRDGQLNTEAFF.

The chain employs TRBV7-9 and TRBJ2-7; TRBD1 agrees at 9 bases. Germline V lookup: CDR1 SEHNR, CDR2 FQNEAQ (reference sequence). Trimming took 2 bases from V and 3 from J; bases not matched to a gene: 8. This CDR3 has 16 residues. The CDR3 protein is CASSLPVDRGFYEQYF. CDR3 sequence (DNA): TGTGCCAGCAGCTTACCTGTGGACAGGGGATTCTACGAGCAGTACTTC.

The chain joins TRBV7-9 to TRBJ2-7; the D is unclear. The CDR3 extends over 17 amino acids. Trimming shortened V by 4 bases and J by 3 bases, and 22 bases separated the two germline ends. Germline CDR1 reads SEHNR; CDR2 reads FQNEAQ (reference sequence). The CDR3 DNA follows: TGTGCCAGCAGCTCCTCCAATCTTTTGTCCCATGGCTACGAGCAGTACTTC. Its protein product is CASSSSNLLSHGYEQYF.

The chain employs TRBV9 and TRBJ2-1; unclear D gene. The V gene's germline CDR1 is SGDLS and CDR2 YYNGEE. Trimming left V 2 bases short and J 2 bases short, with 11 bases between. The CDR3 runs 15 residues. In DNA, the CDR3 is TGTGCCAGCAGCGTTGGCATCCAACCCTACAATGAGCAGTTCTTC. Translating it yields CASSVGIQPYNEQFF.

On this clone itself: The same CDR3 also results from other DNA sequences found in this sample. The J gene is TRBJ2-7, the V gene TRBV9; TRBD2 is a possible D gene (6 bases). Germline-derived CDR1 and CDR2 are SGDLS and YYNGEE. The CDR3 spans 14 residues. Trimming took 0 bases from V and 1 from J, leaving 8 bases between them. CDR3 sequence: CASSVGGVSYEQYF. Here the CDR3 DNA reads TGTGCCAGCAGCGTAGGCGGGGTATCCTACGAGCAGTACTTC.

CDR3 sequence: CATRLAGGRVDEQYF. For the CDR3, the DNA is TGTGCCACCCGACTAGCGGGAGGCCGTGTAGACGAGCAGTACTTC. The chain has TRBV6-1 and TRBJ2-7; 13 nucleotides align to TRBD2. V lost 10 bases, J lost 5 bases, and 11 bases stayed unmatched. CDR3 length: 15 residues. The germline CDR1 and CDR2 sequences are MNHNS and SASEGT.

The genes are TRBV5-4 and TRBJ2-7; D unresolved. The CDR3 sequence is 14 residues long. Germline V gives CDR1 SGHNT, CDR2 YYREEE (reference sequence). V dropped 0 bases and J dropped 4 bases, with 11 bases sitting between them. The CDR3 nucleotides read TGTGCCAGCAGCTTGGCCGTGGTAGGGTACGAGCAGTACTTC. This encodes CASSLAVVGYEQYF.

The sample holds one count of this clone. This CDR3 is also generated by other DNA sequences in the sample. V is TRBV11-2 and J is TRBJ2-7; D remains unclear. CDR1 and CDR2 (germline): SGHAT, FQNNGV. Trimming took off 2 bases at V and 6 bases at J, with 5 bases between the two ends. This CDR3 has 11 amino acids. CDR3 amino acids: CASSLPGEQYF. The CDR3 DNA sequence: TGTGCCAGCAGCTTACCTGGCGAGCAGTACTTC. Together with reference TRBV11-2 and TRBJ2-7, the CDR3 gives the full variable domain: EAGVAQSPRYKIIEKRQSVAFWCNPISGHATLYWYQQILGQGPKLLIQFQNNGVVDDSQLPKDRFSAERLKGVDSTLKIQPAKLEDSAVYLCASSLPGEQYFGPGTRLTVT.

This rearrangement joins TRBV7-9 to TRBJ2-5; D call uncertain. Germline V gene lookup returns CDR1 SEHNR and CDR2 FQNEAQ (reference sequence). CDR3 size: 14 residues. Trimming cost V 1 base and J 5 bases, with 11 bases left between them. The CDR3 nucleotides read TGTGCCAGCAGCTTAGTCACCCGGTGGGAGACCCAGTACTTC. Translating gives CASSLVTRWETQYF.

The chain combines TRBV11-2 with TRBJ1-2; the D gene is possibly TRBD1 (5 bases). CDR1 and CDR2 from the germline V gene are SGHAT and FQNNGV. Trimming took off 4 bases at V and 2 bases at J, with 14 bases between the two ends. This CDR3 has 15 amino acids. CDR3 residues: CASSSQGSWNYGYTF. The CDR3 coding sequence is TGTGCCAGCAGCTCCCAGGGTAGTTGGAACTATGGCTACACCTTC.

V and J are TRBV12-2 and TRBJ2-7. TRBV12-2 has pseudogene status. The CDR3 length is 10 residues. This chain's CDR3 is CASSCYEQYF. CDR3 DNA: TGTGCAAGTAGCTGCTACGAGCAGTACTTC.

The V call is TRBV7-9, the J call TRBJ2-2; 7 bases agree with TRBD1. The length of the CDR3 is 17 residues. In germline, CDR1 is SEHNR, CDR2 FQNEAQ (reference sequence). The trim removed 0 bases at V and 0 bases at J, leaving 4 bases unmatched. CDR3 sequence reads: CASSLARGPANTGELFF. The CDR3 nucleotides read TGTGCCAGCAGCTTAGCTAGGGGGCCAGCGAACACCGGGGAGCTGTTTTTT.

This chain joins TRBV7-8 and TRBJ1-1; a weak D match, TRBD1 (5 bases). Trimming shortened V by 1 base and J by 11 bases, and 17 bases separated the two germline ends. Germline lookup yields CDR1 SGHVS and CDR2 FQNEAQ. The CDR3 is 14 amino acids. CDR3 nucleotides: TGTGCCAGCAGCTTAGGGGGGTCAGCCTGGGAGGCTTTCTTT. Translating gives CASSLGGSAWEAFF.

This clone has just one count. The chain joins TRBV7-2 to TRBJ2-2, with D possibly TRBD1 on 5 matching bases. The CDR3 covers 15 residues. Germline assignment: CDR1 SGHTA and CDR2 FQGNSA. V lost 1 base to trimming and J lost 1 base, with 7 bases between them. The CDR3 DNA sequence: TGTGCCAGCAGCTTAGACAGGATGAACACCGGGGAGCTGTTTTTT. Protein: CASSLDRMNTGELFF.

V is TRBV9 and J is TRBJ1-1; TRBD1 is a possible D gene (5 bases). The V end lost 2 bases, the J end lost 0 bases, and 11 bases lay between the germline ends. The germline V gene encodes CDR1 SGDLS and CDR2 YYNGEE. The CDR3 has 15 amino acids. CDR3 loop: CASSVYGGLNTEAFF. CDR3 DNA sequence: TGTGCCAGCAGCGTCTATGGGGGGTTGAACACTGAAGCTTTCTTT.